The rows below give T cell receptor beta chains drawn from one sample of a study of T cells after yellow fever vaccination. MiXCR, run by TCRdb on the 5' RACE reads, gives a single entry per CDR3 protein. This sample has about 85,000 distinct CDR3 sequences, with roughly 13% found just once. The starting material was CD8+ T cells not binding an NS4B(214-222) dextramer, sorted from PBMCs, obtained approximately 20 days after the first yellow fever vaccination. The receptors originated from a young man who received the YFV17D yellow fever vaccine. The CDR3 runs from the conserved cysteine through the conserved F or W. Fields, in order: D gene, clone size, J gene, V gene, CDR3 DNA, CDR3 protein. D genes are given only for firm matches. Not every row has a clone size; where given, it reads once, few, many or a size class.

NA | many | TRBJ1-1 | TRBV4-1 | TGCGCCAGCAGCCAACAAACCCTCCCGACTGAAGCTTTCTTT | CASSQQTLPTEAFF
TRBD1 | NA | TRBJ2-7 | TRBV4-1 | TGCGCCAGCAGCGCCACAGGGGTCGAGCAGTACTTC | CASSATGVEQYF
TRBD2 | few | TRBJ2-3 | TRBV7-6 | TGTGCCAGCAGCTTAGGGGGAGGGTATGGAGATACGCAGTATTTT | CASSLGGGYGDTQYF
TRBD1 | NA | TRBJ2-2 | TRBV12-3/TRBV12-4 | TGTGCCAGCGAGGGACAGGGGTTTGCCGGGGAGCTGTTTTTT | CASEGQGFAGELFF
NA | few | TRBJ1-2 | TRBV27 | TGTGCCAGCAGTCCTTTTCCGATTGGAGGCCCTTATGGCTACACCTTC | CASSPFPIGGPYGYTF
NA | NA | TRBJ1-2 | TRBV4-2 | TGTGCCAGCAGCCAAGATGGGAGTATCGGCTACACCTTC | CASSQDGSIGYTF
NA | NA | TRBJ1-2 | TRBV29-1 | TGCAGCGTTGAAGATAGGATCGGCTACACATTC | CSVEDRIGYTF
NA | few | TRBJ2-5 | TRBV5-1 | TGCGCCAGCAGCTTGGAGGCCCAGCAAGAGACCCAGTACTTC | CASSLEAQQETQYF
TRBD1 | NA | TRBJ2-3 | TRBV4-1 | TGCGCCAGCAGCCTGGGACAGGCTGAGACAGATACGCAGTATTTT | CASSLGQAETDTQYF
NA | few | TRBJ2-1 | TRBV5-1 | TGCGCCAGCAGCTCGAACGGGGCGTCCTACAATGAGCAGTTCTTC | CASSSNGASYNEQFF
NA | NA | TRBJ1-5 | TRBV7-9 | TGTGCCAGCAGCGAACCAGGATACAATCAGCCCCAGCATTTT | CASSEPGYNQPQHF
NA | NA | TRBJ2-1 | TRBV4-2 | TGTGCCAGCAGCCAAGATTTTGGGGACAATGAGCAGTTCTTC | CASSQDFGDNEQFF
NA | few | TRBJ1-4 | TRBV18 | TGTGCCAGCTCACCAGCAAGAAGGGCAACTAATGAAAAACTGTTTTTT | CASSPARRATNEKLFF
NA | NA | TRBJ1-1 | TRBV19 | TGTGCCACCTCCGTGGGGGGTTCCACTGAAGCTTTCTTT | CATSVGGSTEAFF
NA | few | TRBJ2-4 | TRBV4-3 | TGCGCCAGCAGCCCCCTTTATTGGGGGACGGAGAACATTCAGTACTTC | CASSPLYWGTENIQYF
TRBD2 | few | TRBJ2-5 | TRBV28 | TGTGCCAGCAGTAAATTAGCGGGGGGCTATTTCCAAGAGACCCAGTACTTC | CASSKLAGGYFQETQYF
TRBD2 | NA | TRBJ2-5 | TRBV18 | TGTGCCAGCTCACCCGCGGTGTTAGCGGGTGGAGAGACCCAGTACTTC | CASSPAVLAGGETQYF
NA | few | TRBJ2-1 | TRBV6-1 | TGTGCCAGCAGCCCCGGGAGCGCCCAGGGTAACAATGAGCAGTTCTTC | CASSPGSAQGNNEQFF
NA | many | TRBJ2-1 | TRBV11-2 | TGTGCCAGCAGCTTGTTATCCGGGGGCTCCTACAATGAGCAGTTCTTC | CASSLLSGGSYNEQFF
NA | few | TRBJ1-5 | TRBV27 | TGTGCCAGCAGTTTATCGATGCCCGGGCCGGGGGCTCAGCCCCAGCATTTT | CASSLSMPGPGAQPQHF
TRBD1 | many | TRBJ2-7 | TRBV4-1 | TGCGCCAGCAGCCAACTGGGACAGTCCGAGCAGTACTTC | CASSQLGQSEQYF
NA | NA | TRBJ1-5 | TRBV27 | TGTGCCAGCAGTTTTGTCCCCATAACAGGTCCCAATCAGCCCCAGCATTTT | CASSFVPITGPNQPQHF
NA | few | TRBJ2-5 | TRBV6-2/TRBV6-3 | TGTGCCAGCAGTTCCGGGGCGGCGGACCAAGAGACCCAGTACTTC | CASSSGAADQETQYF
NA | few | TRBJ2-3 | TRBV4-2 | TGTGCCAGCAGCCACACCCAGACGAGCACAGATACGCAGTATTTT | CASSHTQTSTDTQYF
TRBD1 | NA | TRBJ1-1 | TRBV12-3/TRBV12-4 | TGTGCCAGCAGTTTTACAGGGGACACTGAAGCTTTCTTT | CASSFTGDTEAFF
TRBD1 | NA | TRBJ1-4 | TRBV7-9 | TGTGCCAGCAGCCCTGGAGGGGGCTTTGAAAAACTGTTTTTT | CASSPGGGFEKLFF
NA | NA | TRBJ2-7 | TRBV4-2 | TGTGCCAGCAGCCAAGGGCGCTACGAGCAGTACTTC | CASSQGRYEQYF
NA | few | TRBJ2-1 | TRBV20-1 | TGCAGTGCTAGAGATCCTGCGGGGGCCCTTAATGAGCAGTTCTTC | CSARDPAGALNEQFF
NA | once | TRBJ1-1 | TRBV7-9 | TGTGCCAGCAGCTTAGGGGGCCGCTCGAACACTGAAGCTTTCTTT | CASSLGGRSNTEAFF
TRBD1 | many | TRBJ2-3 | TRBV12-3/TRBV12-4 | TGTGCCAGCAGCCGGACAGGGGGCACAGATACGCAGTATTTT | CASSRTGGTDTQYF
NA | NA | TRBJ2-7 | TRBV27 | TGTGCCAGCAGTTTATCCCCAGGGTTGTCCTACGAGCAGTACTTC | CASSLSPGLSYEQYF
NA | few | TRBJ1-1 | TRBV12-3/TRBV12-4 | TGTGCCAGCAGGAGGGCCGCTGAAGCTTTCTTT | CASRRAAEAFF
NA | few | TRBJ2-5 | TRBV27 | TGTGCCAGCAGTTTAATCGGGACGGAGACCCAGTACTTC | CASSLIGTETQYF
NA | NA | TRBJ2-5 | TRBV5-1 | TGCGCCAGCAGCTTGGACGGGGAGACCCAGTACTTC | CASSLDGETQYF
NA | NA | TRBJ2-7 | TRBV12-3/TRBV12-4 | TGTGCCAGCAGTATTGACAGGACCTACGAGCAGTACTTC | CASSIDRTYEQYF
TRBD2 | few | TRBJ2-2 | TRBV27 | TGTGCCAGCAGTCCTCCGGGACTAGCGGGGAACGGGGAGCTGTTTTTT | CASSPPGLAGNGELFF
TRBD2 | NA | TRBJ2-5 | TRBV27 | TGTGCCACCCGCACCGGCGGGGGCCAAGAGACCCAGTACTTC | CATRTGGGQETQYF
TRBD1 | few | TRBJ1-5 | TRBV6-1 | TGTGCCAGCAGCGAGACAGGGCAGATCAATCAGCCCCAGCATTTT | CASSETGQINQPQHF
NA | many | TRBJ2-1 | TRBV7-2 | TGTGCCAGCAGCTTCGGGTTAAGGGGGGCAGGGGCCGATGAGCAGTTCTTC | CASSFGLRGAGADEQFF
NA | NA | TRBJ2-7 | TRBV12-3/TRBV12-4 | TGTGCCAGCAGTGCCATCACGGGAGAGCAGTACTTC | CASSAITGEQYF
TRBD1 | NA | TRBJ1-5 | TRBV5-8 | TGTGCCAGCAGCTTGCAGGGGGCACAGGGCAATCAGCCCCAGCATTTT | CASSLQGAQGNQPQHF
TRBD2 | NA | TRBJ2-2 | TRBV4-1 | TGCGCCAGCAGCCAAGATGACAGAGCGGGGTCTAGGGAGCTGTTTTTT | CASSQDDRAGSRELFF
TRBD1 | NA | TRBJ1-1 | TRBV9 | TGTGCCAGCAGCTTCCGGGACAGGGGCACTGAAGCTTTCTTT | CASSFRDRGTEAFF
NA | NA | TRBJ2-5 | TRBV9 | TGTGCCAGCAGCGAGGACAGCGGGTATCGGGGGACCCAGTACTTC | CASSEDSGYRGTQYF
NA | few | TRBJ1-5 | TRBV12-3/TRBV12-4 | TGTGCCAGCAGTTTATGGTGGGATCAGCCCCAGCATTTT | CASSLWWDQPQHF
NA | NA | TRBJ1-5 | TRBV19 | TGTGCCAGTAGTATCGTGGGGGGCCGAGGCGATCAGCCCCAGCATTTT | CASSIVGGRGDQPQHF
TRBD1 | few | TRBJ2-5 | TRBV11-3 | TGTGCCAGCAGCTCGAGACAGGGGCTTGGGGAGACCCAGTACTTC | CASSSRQGLGETQYF
TRBD1 | NA | TRBJ2-1 | TRBV5-4 | TGTGCCAGCAGCTTGACAGGGGTTCGGAATGAGCAGTTCTTC | CASSLTGVRNEQFF